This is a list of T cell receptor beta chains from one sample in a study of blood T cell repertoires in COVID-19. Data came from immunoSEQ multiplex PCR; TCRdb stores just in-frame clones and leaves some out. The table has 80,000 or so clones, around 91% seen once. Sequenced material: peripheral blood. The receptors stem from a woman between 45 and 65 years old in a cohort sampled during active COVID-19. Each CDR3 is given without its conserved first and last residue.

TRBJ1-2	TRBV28	ASSLTNRALYGYT
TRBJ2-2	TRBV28	ANLSGSTGELF
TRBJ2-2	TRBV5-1	ASSGGLAGPNTGELF
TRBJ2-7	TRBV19	ASSGQGVKYEQY
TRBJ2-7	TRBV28	ASRSGTGVGREQY
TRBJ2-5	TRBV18	ASSYTTGGEETQY
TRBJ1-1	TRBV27	ASSLSSTGRQWNTEAF
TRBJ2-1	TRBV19	ASSKQGDNEQF
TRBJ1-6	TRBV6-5	ASSSTGTGKSPLH
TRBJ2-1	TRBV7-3	ASSLIPSGRPGANEQF
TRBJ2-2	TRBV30	AWSAASGRGGELF
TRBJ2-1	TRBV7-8	ASSWRRLAGAHNEQF
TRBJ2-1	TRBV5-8	ASSLGGVSRRSSYNEQF
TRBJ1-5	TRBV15	ATSRGDRDQPQH
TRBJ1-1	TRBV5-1	ASSLVQGVATEAF
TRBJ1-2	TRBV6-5	ASSGAEGANYGYT
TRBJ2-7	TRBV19	ASSTGHSYEQY
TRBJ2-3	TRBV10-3	AIGSGGSPTDTQY
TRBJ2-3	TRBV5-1	ASSLAPSTDTQY
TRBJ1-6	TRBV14	ASSQEGQGNSPLH
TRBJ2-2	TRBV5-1	ASSFRTGGTGELF
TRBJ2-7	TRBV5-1	ASSPSGTESYEQY
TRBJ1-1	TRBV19	ASTYGTQTGENTEAF
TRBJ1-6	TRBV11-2	ASSFTGISSPLH